Sequencing of this T cell receptor (beta chain) was carried out in a study of identical twins. Regarding the study as a whole: High-abundance cord blood beta clonotypes had fewer insertions; memory repertoires showed none.

This clonotype was seen many times. Its antigen remains unidentified. TCRdb ran MiXCR on the 5' RACE reads and lists one entry per CDR3 protein. The data show 700,000 or so distinct CDR3 sequences, approximately 21% seen once. This sample also appeared in a second study, on T cells expressing NK-cell markers.

The clonotype originates from a woman between 18 and 29 years old in good health. The specimen sequenced was PBMCs.

The CDR3 spells CSARAAAAGELFF. CDR3 DNA sequence: TGCAGTGCTAGAGCGGCGGCTGCCGGGGAGCTGTTTTTT. The genes are TRBV20-1 and TRBJ2-2, with unresolved D. The CDR3 extends over 13 amino acids. Germline V lookup: CDR1 DFQATT, CDR2 SNEGSKA (reference sequence). The V gene lost 1 base and the J gene lost 6 bases, with 9 bases spanning the gap.